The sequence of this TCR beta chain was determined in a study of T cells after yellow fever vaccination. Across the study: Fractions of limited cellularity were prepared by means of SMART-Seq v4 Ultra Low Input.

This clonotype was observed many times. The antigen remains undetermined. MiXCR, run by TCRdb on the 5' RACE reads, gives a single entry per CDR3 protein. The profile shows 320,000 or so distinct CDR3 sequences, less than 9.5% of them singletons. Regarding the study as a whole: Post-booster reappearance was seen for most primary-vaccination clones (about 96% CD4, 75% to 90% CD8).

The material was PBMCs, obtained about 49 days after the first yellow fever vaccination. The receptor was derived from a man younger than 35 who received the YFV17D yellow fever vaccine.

CDR3 in amino acids: CASVEWGGSLSSGANVLTF. CDR3 DNA sequence: TGTGCCAGCGTCGAGTGGGGAGGGAGCCTTAGCTCTGGGGCCAACGTCCTGACTTTC. The chain joins TRBV27 to TRBJ2-6; 7 bases are a match to TRBD2. Germline CDR1 and CDR2: MNHEY and SMNVEV (reference sequence). The J segment lost 0 bases and the V segment lost 8 bases, leaving 16 bases of the junction unmatched. CDR3 length: 19 residues. The full variable domain, its missing parts supplied by reference TRBV27 and TRBJ2-6, is EAQVTQNPRYLITVTGKKLTVTCSQNMNHEYMSWYRQDPGLGLRQIYYSMNVEVTDKGDVPEGYKVSRKEKRNFPLILESPSPNQTSLYFCASVEWGGSLSSGANVLTFGAGSRLTVL.